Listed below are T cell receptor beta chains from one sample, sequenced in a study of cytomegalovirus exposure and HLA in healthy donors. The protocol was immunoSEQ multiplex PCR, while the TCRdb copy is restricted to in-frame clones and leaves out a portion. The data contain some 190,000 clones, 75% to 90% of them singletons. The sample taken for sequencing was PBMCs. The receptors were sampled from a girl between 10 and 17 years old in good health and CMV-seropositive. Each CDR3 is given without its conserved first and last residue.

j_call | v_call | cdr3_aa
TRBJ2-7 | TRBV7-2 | ASRSAGGPGEQY
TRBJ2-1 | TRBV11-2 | ASSSAIIAGSNERF
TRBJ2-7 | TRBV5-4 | ASHPLAGKYEQY
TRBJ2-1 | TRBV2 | ASVQGIYNEQF
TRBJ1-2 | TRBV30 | AWSRGLTGGYGYT
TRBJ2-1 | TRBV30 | AWETGEGEQF
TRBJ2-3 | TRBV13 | ASSFSSGSVADTQY
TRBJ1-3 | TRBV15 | ATSRDLGGNTIY
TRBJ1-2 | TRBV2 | ASSQGDYGYT
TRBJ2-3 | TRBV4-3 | ASRRNSGTSTDTQY